This T cell receptor (beta chain) was captured in a study of Graves' ophthalmopathy and Graves' hyperthyroidism. The study's findings and limits: Detection in blood was also observed for most expanded thyroid clonotypes above 0.001 frequency.

The authors amplified TCR beta CDR3 regions from RNA transcripts. The authors performed first-round RT-PCR with HTBI primers and then a second-round multiplex PCR. TCRdb reprocessed the multiplex PCR reads via MiXCR and lists one record per CDR3 protein. This table has 450,000 to 600,000 distinct CDR3 sequences, roughly 39% appearing once. This clonotype was picked up many times. Antigen specificity is unknown. Germline lookup yields CDR1 DFQATT and CDR2 SNEGSKA (reference sequence). Trimming took 6 bases from V and 11 from J, leaving 19 bases between them. The CDR3 has 12 residues. This chain connects TRBV20-1 to TRBJ2-5, with TRBD1 as a possible D gene (6 bases). The clonotype was recovered from an adult man with Graves' hyperthyroidism. Sequencing was carried out using peripheral blood or thyroid tissue (not recorded which). The CDR3 DNA follows: TGCAGTGCCCAAGGACAGAATCCGTCTCAGTACTTC. This translates into CSAQGQNPSQYF.